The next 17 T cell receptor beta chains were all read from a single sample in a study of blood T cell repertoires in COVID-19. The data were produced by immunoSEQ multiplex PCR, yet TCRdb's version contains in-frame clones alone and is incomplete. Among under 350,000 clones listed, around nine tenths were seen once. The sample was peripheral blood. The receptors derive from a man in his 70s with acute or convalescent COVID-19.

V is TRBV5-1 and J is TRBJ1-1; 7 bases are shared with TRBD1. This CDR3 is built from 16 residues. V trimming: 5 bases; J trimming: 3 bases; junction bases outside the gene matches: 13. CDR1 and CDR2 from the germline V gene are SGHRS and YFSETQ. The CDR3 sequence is CASSGTAHGFDTEAFF. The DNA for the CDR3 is TGCGCCAGCAGTGGGACAGCCCATGGTTTTGACACTGAAGCTTTCTTT.

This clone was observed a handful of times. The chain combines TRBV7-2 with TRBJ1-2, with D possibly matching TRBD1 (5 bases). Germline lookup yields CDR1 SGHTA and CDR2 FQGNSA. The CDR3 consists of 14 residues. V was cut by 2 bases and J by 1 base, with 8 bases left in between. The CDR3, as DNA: TGTGCCAGCAGCTTAAATAGGGGTAACTATGGCTACACCTTC. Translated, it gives CASSLNRGNYGYTF.

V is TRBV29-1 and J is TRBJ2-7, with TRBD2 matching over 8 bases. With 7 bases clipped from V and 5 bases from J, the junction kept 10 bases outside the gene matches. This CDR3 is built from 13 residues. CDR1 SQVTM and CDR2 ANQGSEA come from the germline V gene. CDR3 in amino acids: CSAVKRERNEQYF. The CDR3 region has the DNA TGCAGCGCTGTAAAGCGGGAGCGGAACGAGCAGTACTTC.

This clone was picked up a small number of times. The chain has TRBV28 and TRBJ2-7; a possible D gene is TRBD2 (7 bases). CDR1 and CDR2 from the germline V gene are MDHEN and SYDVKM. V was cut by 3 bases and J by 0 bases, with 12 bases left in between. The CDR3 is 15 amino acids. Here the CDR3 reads CASSLGGASSYEQYF. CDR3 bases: TGTGCCAGCAGTTTGGGGGGGGCCAGCTCCTACGAGCAGTACTTC.

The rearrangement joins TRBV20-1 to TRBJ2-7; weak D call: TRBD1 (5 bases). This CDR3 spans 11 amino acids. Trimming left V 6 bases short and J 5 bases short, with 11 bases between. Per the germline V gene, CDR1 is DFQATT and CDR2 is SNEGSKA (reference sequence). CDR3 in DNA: TGCAGTGCCTTTCAGGGAAACGAGCAGTACTTC. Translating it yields CSAFQGNEQYF.

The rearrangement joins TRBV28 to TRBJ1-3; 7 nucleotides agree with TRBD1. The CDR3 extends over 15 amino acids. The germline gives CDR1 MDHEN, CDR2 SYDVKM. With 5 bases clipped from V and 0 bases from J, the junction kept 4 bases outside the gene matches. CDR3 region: CASSRGQHSGNTIYF. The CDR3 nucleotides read TGTGCCAGCAGTCGGGGACAGCACTCTGGAAACACCATATATTTT.

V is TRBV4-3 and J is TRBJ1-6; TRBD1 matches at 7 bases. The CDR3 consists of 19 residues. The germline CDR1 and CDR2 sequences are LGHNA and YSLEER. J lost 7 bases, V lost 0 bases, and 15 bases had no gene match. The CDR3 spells CASSQDLDRDRVSNSPLHF. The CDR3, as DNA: TGCGCCAGCAGCCAAGATCTAGACCGAGACAGGGTATCAAATTCACCCCTCCACTTT.

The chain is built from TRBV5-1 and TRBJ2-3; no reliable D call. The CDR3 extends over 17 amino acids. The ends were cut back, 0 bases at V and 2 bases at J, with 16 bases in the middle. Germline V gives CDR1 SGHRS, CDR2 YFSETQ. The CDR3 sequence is CASSLAPFPENTDTQYF. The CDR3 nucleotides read TGCGCCAGCAGCTTGGCTCCATTCCCAGAAAACACAGATACGCAGTATTTT. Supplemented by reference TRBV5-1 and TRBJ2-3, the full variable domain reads KAGVTQTPRYLIKTRGQQVTLSCSPISGHRSVSWYQQTPGQGLQFLFEYFSETQRNKGNFPGRFSGRQFSNSRSEMNVSTLELGDSALYLCASSLAPFPENTDTQYFGPGTRLTVL.

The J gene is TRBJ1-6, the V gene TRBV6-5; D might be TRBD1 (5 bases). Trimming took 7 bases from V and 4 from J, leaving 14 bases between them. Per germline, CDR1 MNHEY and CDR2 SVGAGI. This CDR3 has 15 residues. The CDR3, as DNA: TGTGCCAGCACCAATAGCGGGGGATATAATTCACCCCTCCACTTT. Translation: CASTNSGGYNSPLHF.

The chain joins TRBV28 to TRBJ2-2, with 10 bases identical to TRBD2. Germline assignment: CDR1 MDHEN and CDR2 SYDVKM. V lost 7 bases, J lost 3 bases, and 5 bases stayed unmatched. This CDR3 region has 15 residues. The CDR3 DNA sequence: TGTGCCAGCATGAGTCTAGCGGGAGACACCGGGGAGCTGTTTTTT. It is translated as CASMSLAGDTGELFF.

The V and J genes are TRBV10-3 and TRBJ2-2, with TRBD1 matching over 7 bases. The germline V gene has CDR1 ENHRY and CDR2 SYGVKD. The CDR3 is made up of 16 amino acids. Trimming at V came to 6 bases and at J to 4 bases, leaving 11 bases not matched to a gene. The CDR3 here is CAISSQDRRVTGELFF. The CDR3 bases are TGTGCCATCAGCTCACAGGACAGGCGAGTCACCGGGGAGCTGTTTTTT.

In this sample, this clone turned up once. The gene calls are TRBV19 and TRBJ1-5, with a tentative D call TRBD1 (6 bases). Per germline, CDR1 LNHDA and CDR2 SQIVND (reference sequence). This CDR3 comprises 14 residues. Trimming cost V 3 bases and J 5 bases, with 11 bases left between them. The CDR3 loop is CASSIRGGYQPQHF. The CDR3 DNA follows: TGTGCCAGTAGTATTAGGGGGGGCTATCAGCCCCAGCATTTT. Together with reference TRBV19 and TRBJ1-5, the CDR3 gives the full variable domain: DGGITQSPKYLFRKEGQNVTLSCEQNLNHDAMYWYRQDPGQGLRLIYYSQIVNDFQKGDIAEGYSVSREKKESFPLTVTSAQKNPTAFYLCASSIRGGYQPQHFGDGTRLSIL.

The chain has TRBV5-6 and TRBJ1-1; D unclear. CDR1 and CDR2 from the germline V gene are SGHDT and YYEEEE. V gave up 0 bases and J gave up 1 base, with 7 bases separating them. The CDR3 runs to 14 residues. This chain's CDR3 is CASSLALQNTEAFF. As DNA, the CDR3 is TGTGCCAGCAGCTTGGCCTTACAGAACACTGAAGCTTTCTTT. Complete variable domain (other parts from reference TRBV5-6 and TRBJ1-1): DAGVTQSPTHLIKTRGQQVTLRCSPKSGHDTVSWYQQALGQGPQFIFQYYEEEERQRGNFPDRFSGHQFPNYSSELNVNALLLGDSALYLCASSLALQNTEAFFGQGTRLTVV.

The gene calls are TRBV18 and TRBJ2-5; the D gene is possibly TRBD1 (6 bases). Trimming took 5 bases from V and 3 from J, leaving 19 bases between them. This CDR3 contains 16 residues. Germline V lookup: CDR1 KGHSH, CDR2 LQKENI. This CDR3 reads CASSGSRPGVKETQYF. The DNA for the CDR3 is TGTGCCAGCTCAGGTTCACGACCAGGGGTAAAAGAGACCCAGTACTTC. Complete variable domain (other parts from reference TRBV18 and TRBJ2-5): NAGVMQNPRHLVRRRGQEARLRCSPMKGHSHVYWYRQLPEEGLKFMVYLQKENIIDESGMPKERFSAEFPKEGPSILRIQQVVRGDSAAYFCASSGSRPGVKETQYFGPGTRLLVL.

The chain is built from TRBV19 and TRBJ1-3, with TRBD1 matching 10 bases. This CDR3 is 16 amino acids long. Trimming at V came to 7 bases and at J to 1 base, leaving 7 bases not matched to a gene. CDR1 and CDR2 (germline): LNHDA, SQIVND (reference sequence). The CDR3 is CASTPGQGVSGNTIYF. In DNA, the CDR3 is TGTGCCAGTACCCCAGGACAGGGGGTTTCTGGAAACACCATATATTTT.

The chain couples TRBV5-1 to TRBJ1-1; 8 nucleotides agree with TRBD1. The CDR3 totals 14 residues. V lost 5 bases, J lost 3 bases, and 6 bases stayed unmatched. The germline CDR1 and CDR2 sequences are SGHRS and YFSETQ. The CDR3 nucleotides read TGCGCCAGCAGGGGGCAGGGGGCGGACACTGAAGCTTTCTTT. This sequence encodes CASRGQGADTEAFF.

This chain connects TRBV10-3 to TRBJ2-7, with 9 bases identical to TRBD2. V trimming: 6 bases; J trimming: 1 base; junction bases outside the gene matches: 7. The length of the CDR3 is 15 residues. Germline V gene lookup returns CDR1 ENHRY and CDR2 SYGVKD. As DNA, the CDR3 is TGTGCCATCAGGTCGGCGGGGGGGGATTCCTACGAGCAGTACTTC. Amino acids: CAIRSAGGDSYEQYF.